This T cell receptor beta chain was identified in a study of CD8+ T cells in alopecia areata. As to treatment: oral pan-JAK inhibitor, 5-10 mg twice daily. After isolation, RNA underwent reverse transcription to generate cDNA as the sequencing template. The repertoire was sequenced with immunoSEQ multiplex PCR; TCRdb's copy has only in-frame clones and lacks some. The sample holds fewer than 200,000 clones; 55% to 75% are singletons and the top ten take 12% to 15%. This CDR3 region has 13 residues. Trimming pared 6 bases from V and 6 bases from J, leaving 14 bases between. Germline CDR1 LNHDA, CDR2 SQIVND (reference sequence).

The source material was CD4+ T cells sorted from blood, sampled at week 24, from a patient treated with tofacitinib. This chain links TRBV19 with TRBJ1-1, with D perhaps TRBD1 (5 bases). This clonotype was sampled from a human donor with alopecia areata. CDR3 residues: CASSAGTVPEAFF. DNA for the CDR3: TGTGCCAGTAGCGCCGGGACGGTCCCTGAAGCTTTCTTT.